These 28 T cell receptor beta chains originate from one sample sequenced in a study of shared T cell receptors in the human thymus. Measured with immunoSEQ multiplex PCR; TCRdb has only the in-frame clones, and not every one. The sample shows 500,000 to 750,000 clones, around 87% of them seen only once. The sample was also linked to a second study, of human thymus T cells.

Source material: thymocytes. The receptor set was obtained from a boy less than two years old with a congenital heart defect.

The V call is TRBV15, the J call TRBJ2-3; D possibly corresponds to TRBD1 (6 bases). V shed 1 base and J shed 0 bases, with 14 bases lying between them. The CDR3 totals 17 residues. Germline V CDR1 and CDR2: LNHNV, YYDKDF (reference sequence). In DNA form, the CDR3 reads TGTGCCACCAGCAGAGGGGGGCGCGGGCCTAGCACAGATACGCAGTATTTT. Its translation is CATSRGGRGPSTDTQYF.

This clone was picked up one time. This chain links TRBV5-6 with TRBJ2-2, with D perhaps TRBD1 (5 bases). The CDR3 totals 15 residues. The germline V gene encodes CDR1 SGHDT and CDR2 YYEEEE. Trimming left V 1 base short and J 1 base short, with 8 bases between. CDR3 sequence reads: CASSLRQRNTGELFF. The CDR3 DNA reads TGTGCCAGCAGCTTGCGACAGCGGAACACCGGGGAGCTGTTTTTT.

The V call is TRBV19, the J call TRBJ2-2, with D possibly being TRBD2 (6 bases). Trimming shortened V by 1 base and J by 2 bases, and 11 bases separated the two germline ends. Germline V gene sequence: CDR1 LNHDA, CDR2 SQIVND (reference sequence). This CDR3 region has 16 residues. The CDR3 DNA follows: TGTGCCAGTAGTATAGGAGAGGGACTTAACACCGGGGAGCTGTTTTTT. Encoded protein: CASSIGEGLNTGELFF.

The rearrangement uses TRBV27 and TRBJ2-7, with 9 bases aligning to TRBD2. V shed 3 bases and J 2 bases; nucleotides not matched to a gene: 2. This CDR3 spans 14 amino acids. The V gene's germline CDR1 is MNHEY and CDR2 SMNVEV (reference sequence). CDR3 coding DNA: TGTGCCAGCAGTTTTTCTAGCGGGACCTACGAGCAGTACTTC. Its translation is CASSFSSGTYEQYF.

The genes are TRBV5-1 and TRBJ2-5, with a tentative D call TRBD2 (6 bases). This CDR3 region has 14 residues. V was trimmed by 3 bases and J by 5 bases, leaving 14 bases between them. Germline CDR1 and CDR2: SGHRS and YFSETQ. This CDR3 is CASSSGLPSETQYF. The CDR3, as DNA: TGCGCCAGCAGCTCCGGACTACCGAGTGAGACCCAGTACTTC.

To note about this clone: One end of the junction fails to match germline, which may point to a read error. The chain carries TRBV6-5 and TRBJ2-5; TRBD2 aligns across 10 bases. Germline V gene sequence: CDR1 MNHEY, CDR2 SVGAGI. The CDR3 has 15 amino acids. The CDR3 loop reads CASSYSRTSGQRSHF. For the CDR3, the DNA is TGTGCCAGCAGTTACTCGAGGACTAGCGGTCAAAGATCCCACTTC.

The V gene is TRBV13, the J gene TRBJ2-2, with 13 bases matching TRBD2. The CDR3 is 19 residues long. CDR1 is PRHDT, CDR2 FYEKMQ, per germline (reference sequence). V lost 1 base and J lost 6; bases outside the gene matches: 11. CDR3: CASSLANPGLAGIAGELFF. CDR3 DNA sequence: TGTGCCAGCAGCTTAGCAAACCCGGGACTAGCGGGAATCGCCGGGGAGCTGTTTTTT.

Notes on this clone: This sample also contains other DNA sequences that code for the same CDR3. The genes are TRBV18 and TRBJ2-2, with D perhaps matching TRBD2 (6 bases). This CDR3 has 13 residues. CDR1 is KGHSH and CDR2 is LQKENI in the germline V gene. Trimming took 3 bases from V and 5 from J, leaving 7 bases between them. The CDR3: CASSPGGTGELFF. The CDR3 DNA sequence: TGTGCCAGCTCACCGGGGGGAACCGGGGAGCTGTTTTTT.

The V and J genes are TRBV7-2 and TRBJ2-7; 10 bases match TRBD2. The ends lost 5 bases at V and 5 bases at J; junction bases unmatched: 9. This CDR3 comprises 15 residues. CDR1 and CDR2 from the germline V gene are SGHTA and FQGNSA. The DNA of the CDR3 is TGTGCCAGCAGCCGGCTAGCGGGAGAGGAGAACGAGCAGTACTTC. Its protein is CASSRLAGEENEQYF.

The rearrangement joins TRBV25-1 to TRBJ2-7; D possibly corresponds to TRBD2 (6 bases). Trimming took off 3 bases at V and 2 bases at J, with 11 bases between the two ends. Germline-derived CDR1 and CDR2 are MGHDK and SYGVNS. The CDR3 runs to 14 residues. The CDR3 sequence is CASSEGGITYEQYF. The CDR3 DNA is TGTGCCAGCAGTGAGGGGGGAATTACCTACGAGCAGTACTTC.

CDR3 protein: CASSLYFRDRAFTDTQYF. In DNA, the CDR3 is TGCGCCAGCAGCTTGTATTTCAGGGACAGGGCGTTCACAGATACGCAGTATTTT. The V and J genes are TRBV5-1 and TRBJ2-3, with 9 bases aligning to TRBD1. V lost 1 base and J lost 2; bases outside the gene matches: 11. CDR1 and CDR2 (germline): SGHRS, YFSETQ. This CDR3 spans 18 amino acids. The whole variable domain, remainder taken from reference TRBV5-1 and TRBJ2-3, is KAGVTQTPRYLIKTRGQQVTLSCSPISGHRSVSWYQQTPGQGLQFLFEYFSETQRNKGNFPGRFSGRQFSNSRSEMNVSTLELGDSALYLCASSLYFRDRAFTDTQYFGPGTRLTVL.

This clone was seen only a few times. The rearrangement links TRBV27 to TRBJ2-6; possibly TRBD1 for D (6 bases). The V and J ends lost 5 bases and 1 base respectively, with 18 bases between them. Germline CDR1 MNHEY, CDR2 SMNVEV (reference sequence). The CDR3 has 18 amino acids. CDR3 in DNA: TGTGCCAGCAGTCCAACGACAGGACCCCAATCTGGGGCCAACGTCCTGACTTTC. Translation gives CASSPTTGPQSGANVLTF. Full variable domain (missing parts from reference TRBV27 and TRBJ2-6): EAQVTQNPRYLITVTGKKLTVTCSQNMNHEYMSWYRQDPGLGLRQIYYSMNVEVTDKGDVPEGYKVSRKEKRNFPLILESPSPNQTSLYFCASSPTTGPQSGANVLTFGAGSRLTVL.

The chain combines TRBV2 with TRBJ2-7; 15 nucleotides align to TRBD2. The germline V gene encodes CDR1 SNHLY and CDR2 FYNNEI. This CDR3 is 17 amino acids long. The V segment lost 4 bases and the J segment 4 bases; nucleotides outside the gene matches: 8. The CDR3 sequence: CASSGELGLAGGYEQYF. The CDR3 nucleotides are TGTGCCAGCAGTGGGGAACTTGGACTAGCGGGAGGGTACGAGCAGTACTTC.

V is TRBV7-9 and J is TRBJ2-7; 10 positions agree with TRBD2. The CDR3 is made up of 17 amino acids. J lost 4 bases, V lost 5 bases, and 14 bases had no gene match. Germline V gives CDR1 SEHNR, CDR2 FQNEAQ (reference sequence). In DNA form, the CDR3 reads TGTGCCAGCAGCCCCGCCAAACCGGGACTAGCGTTATACGAGCAGTACTTC. It encodes CASSPAKPGLALYEQYF.

This chain connects TRBV6-1 to TRBJ2-1; D not resolved. Trimming shortened V by 6 bases and J by 5 bases, and 5 bases separated the two germline ends. This CDR3 region has 11 residues. Germline CDR1 is MNHNS and CDR2 is SASEGT. The CDR3, as DNA: TGTGCCAGCAGAACTAACAATGAGCAGTTCTTC. Its protein product is CASRTNNEQFF.

The chain joins TRBV5-5 to TRBJ1-3; D is undetermined. Trimming pared 4 bases from V and 3 bases from J, leaving 14 bases between. Germline CDR1 SGHKS, CDR2 YYEKEE (reference sequence). The length of the CDR3 is 15 residues. The CDR3 spells CASSAGRGGGNTIYF. For the CDR3, the DNA is TGTGCCAGCAGCGCCGGCCGCGGCGGTGGAAACACCATATATTTT.

The chain couples TRBV13 to TRBJ1-1; the match to TRBD1 covers 7 bases. Germline CDR1 and CDR2: PRHDT and FYEKMQ (reference sequence). The J segment lost 1 base and the V segment lost 3 bases, leaving 2 bases of the junction unmatched. The length of the CDR3 is 14 residues. CDR3 coding DNA: TGTGCCAGCAGCTTGGGGGACAGGAACACTGAAGCTTTCTTT. It encodes CASSLGDRNTEAFF.

The chain joins TRBV12-5 to TRBJ2-3; no clear D. Trimming removed 2 bases at V and 1 base at J, with 7 bases between. Germline assignment: CDR1 LGHNT and CDR2 FRNRAP. This CDR3 region has 14 residues. The CDR3 DNA reads TGTGCTAGTGGTTTGTCTACGGGCACAGATACGCAGTATTTT. Its protein is CASGLSTGTDTQYF.

The rearrangement uses TRBV28 and TRBJ2-2, with D hard to call. CDR1 is MDHEN and CDR2 is SYDVKM in the germline V gene. Between the trimmed V and J ends, which lost 3 bases and 3 bases, there was a span of 17 bases. The CDR3 extends over 17 amino acids. The CDR3 is CASSFFLSKEHTGELFF. CDR3 bases: TGTGCCAGCAGTTTTTTCTTATCGAAGGAGCACACCGGGGAGCTGTTTTTT.

The V gene is TRBV28, the J gene TRBJ1-5; a possible D gene is TRBD1 (5 bases). Germline V lookup: CDR1 MDHEN, CDR2 SYDVKM. Trimming cost V 2 bases and J 0 bases, with 17 bases left between them. The CDR3 covers 18 residues. In DNA, the CDR3 is TGTGCCAGCAGTTTAGATCATTACAGGCTTTATAGCAATCAGCCCCAGCATTTT. Its translation is CASSLDHYRLYSNQPQHF.

This chain links TRBV7-9 with TRBJ1-2; TRBD1 matches 7 bases. The CDR3 is made up of 13 amino acids. Germline loops: CDR1 SEHNR, CDR2 FQNEAQ (reference sequence). The junction had 4 bases not matched to a gene; V was cut back by 5 bases and J by 4 bases. The CDR3 protein is CASSLGQIYGYTF. The CDR3 nucleotides read TGTGCCAGCAGCCTGGGACAGATCTATGGCTACACCTTC. Looking up the rest from reference TRBV7-9 and TRBJ1-2 gives the full variable domain: DTGVSQNPRHKITKRGQNVTFRCDPISEHNRLYWYRQTLGQGPEFLTYFQNEAQLEKSRLLSDRFSAERPKGSFSTLEIQRTEQGDSAMYLCASSLGQIYGYTFGSGTRLTVV.

The chain combines TRBV25-1 with TRBJ2-2; perhaps TRBD2 as D (5 bases). The CDR3 covers 13 residues. The ends were cut back, 7 bases at V and 8 bases at J, with 14 bases in the middle. Germline V gene sequence: CDR1 MGHDK, CDR2 SYGVNS. The CDR3 is CASNFEGTGELFF. The CDR3 DNA reads as TGTGCCAGCAACTTCGAGGGTACTGGGGAGCTGTTTTTT.

This chain uses TRBV19 with TRBJ1-2; TRBD1 aligns across 8 bases. CDR3 length: 13 amino acids. Unmatched junction bases numbered 7, after V lost 5 bases and J lost 8 bases. The germline gives CDR1 LNHDA, CDR2 SQIVND (reference sequence). For the CDR3, the DNA is TGTGCCAGTAGTCCCCGGACAGGGTGCGGCTACACCTTC. It specifies CASSPRTGCGYTF.

This chain joins TRBV4-3 and TRBJ2-5; D is perhaps TRBD1 (6 bases). V was cut by 4 bases and J by 4 bases, with 22 bases left in between. CDR3 length: 17 amino acids. Per the germline V gene, CDR1 is LGHNA and CDR2 is YSLEER. The CDR3 region has the DNA TGCGCCAGCAGCCTTAGCGTAGGGCGGGCCAGGGGAGAGACCCAGTACTTC. It is translated as CASSLSVGRARGETQYF.

The chain recombines TRBV28 with TRBJ2-2; 12 bases agree with TRBD2. The V gene end was trimmed by 3 bases and the J gene end by 5 bases; junction bases not matched to a gene: 7. CDR3 length equals 17 residues. The germline CDR1 and CDR2 sequences are MDHEN and SYDVKM. CDR3: CASSFKTSGSSTGELFF. DNA of the CDR3: TGTGCCAGCAGTTTTAAGACTAGCGGGAGTTCTACCGGGGAGCTGTTTTTT. The full variable domain, in which reference TRBV28 and TRBJ2-2 provide the parts outside the CDR3, is DVKVTQSSRYLVKRTGEKVFLECVQDMDHENMFWYRQDPGLGLRLIYFSYDVKMKEKGDIPEGYSVSREKKERFSLILESASTNQTSMYLCASSFKTSGSSTGELFFGEGSRLTVL.

This clone came up once. This chain connects TRBV6-5 to TRBJ2-3; D is unresolved. V was cut by 0 bases and J by 0 bases, with 10 bases left in between. CDR1 is MNHEY and CDR2 is SVGAGI in the germline V gene. This CDR3 is 16 amino acids long. Written as DNA, the CDR3 is TGTGCCAGCAGTTACTCGAGTACAGCTAGCACAGATACGCAGTATTTT. This translates into CASSYSSTASTDTQYF.

The rearrangement joins TRBV5-1 to TRBJ1-3, with 12 bases identical to TRBD1. Germline V CDR1 and CDR2: SGHRS, YFSETQ. CDR3 size: 16 residues. The J segment lost 4 bases and the V segment lost 4 bases, leaving 6 bases of the junction unmatched. The CDR3 here is CASSPGQGAEGNTIYF. CDR3 in DNA: TGCGCCAGCAGCCCGGGACAGGGGGCGGAAGGAAACACCATATATTTT.

The chain couples TRBV7-4 to TRBJ2-5; 8 positions match TRBD1. CDR1 and CDR2 from the germline V gene are SGHVT and SQSDAQ. V trimming: 4 bases; J trimming: 3 bases; junction bases outside the gene matches: 7. The CDR3 runs 15 residues. The DNA of the CDR3 is TGTGCCAGCAGCTACCCGGGACAGGAGGAAGAGACCCAGTACTTC. Its protein product is CASSYPGQEEETQYF.